The present entry profiles one T cell receptor (beta chain) with its context. The data derive from a study of CDR3 diversity in severe acne. The CDR3 totals 13 residues. The germline V gene encodes CDR1 MNHEY and CDR2 SVGAGI. Deletions cut 0 bases from V and 9 bases from J, with 9 bases between. Each CDR3 protein gets one entry after TCRdb re-called the PCR reads with MiXCR. The sample consists of fewer than 100,000 distinct CDR3 sequences, 50% to 65% of them appearing once. The sequencing sample was made of blood. The rearrangement links TRBV6-5 to TRBJ1-5; D gene unclear. The TCR comes from a male donor in good health, without acne. The CDR3 DNA reads as TGTGCCAGCAGTTACTCAGGGCGAGGGCCCCAGCATTTT. Its translation is CASSYSGRGPQHF.